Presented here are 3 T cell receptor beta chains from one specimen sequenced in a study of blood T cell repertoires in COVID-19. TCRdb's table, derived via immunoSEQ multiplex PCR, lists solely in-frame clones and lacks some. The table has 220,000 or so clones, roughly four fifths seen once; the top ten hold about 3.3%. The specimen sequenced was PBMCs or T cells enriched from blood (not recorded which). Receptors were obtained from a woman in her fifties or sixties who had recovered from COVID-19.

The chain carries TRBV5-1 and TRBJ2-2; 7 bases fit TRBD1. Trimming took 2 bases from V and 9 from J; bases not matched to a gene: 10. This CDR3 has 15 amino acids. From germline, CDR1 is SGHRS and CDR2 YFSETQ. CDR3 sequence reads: CASSFGTALERELFF. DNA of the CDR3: TGCGCCAGCAGCTTCGGGACAGCCTTGGAAAGGGAGCTGTTTTTT.

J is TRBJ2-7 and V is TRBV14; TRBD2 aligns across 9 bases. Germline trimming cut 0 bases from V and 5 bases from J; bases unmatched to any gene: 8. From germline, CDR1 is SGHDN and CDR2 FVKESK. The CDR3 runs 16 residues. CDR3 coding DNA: TGTGCCAGCAGCCAAGAATCGCGGGGGGGCCGCCACGAGCAGTACTTC. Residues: CASSQESRGGRHEQYF.

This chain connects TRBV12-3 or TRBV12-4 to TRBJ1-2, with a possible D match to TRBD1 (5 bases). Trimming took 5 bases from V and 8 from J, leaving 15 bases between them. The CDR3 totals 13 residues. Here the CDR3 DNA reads TGTGCCAGCAGTCCGGGCAGGGAACGGGGCTACACCTTC. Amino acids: CASSPGRERGYTF.